This entry describes one T cell receptor beta chain. The protocol was immunoSEQ multiplex PCR, while the TCRdb copy is restricted to in-frame clones and leaves out a portion. This sample has almost 65,000 clones, with about 90% found just once. These data belong to a study of T cell changes during pregnancy in multiple sclerosis. The CDR3 is 14 residues long. The V end was cut by 0 bases, the J end by 1 base, with 7 bases between. Per the germline V gene, CDR1 is SGHRS and CDR2 is YFSETQ. The source was peripheral blood, collected in the first trimester of pregnancy. V is TRBV5-1 and J is TRBJ1-1; D unclear. This sequence originates from a female donor with multiple sclerosis, enrolled in a pregnancy study. CDR3 sequence reads: CASSLGGENTEAFF. CDR3 in DNA: TGCGCCAGCAGCTTGGGGGGAGAGAACACTGAAGCTTTCTTT.